This T cell receptor (beta chain) is from a study of beta chain features in type 1 diabetes. Study context: In age, gender and cell yields, patients were similar to healthy donors.

Sequencing targeted expressed TCRB transcripts, as all isolated RNA had been reverse transcribed. An average approximately 3.7 million reads came from naive, central memory and regulatory T cell samples. Profiled with immunoSEQ multiplex PCR; TCRdb holds only in-frame clones, not every one. This sample has about 160,000 clones, with 7% to 10% found just once. In this sample, this clone turned up a few times. Its antigen is as yet unknown. Within the sample, other DNA sequences also encode this same CDR3. Trimming at V came to 4 bases and at J to 5 bases, leaving 6 bases not matched to a gene. The CDR3 has 16 residues. In germline, CDR1 is SGHRS, CDR2 YFSETQ. Findings and limits, study-wide: Naive, central memory and Treg TCRB repertoires appeared more alike in patients than in healthy donors.

The sample consisted of central memory CD4+ T cells from blood. This chain links TRBV5-1 with TRBJ2-5; TRBD2 matches 15 bases. The clonotype comes from a woman under 30 in good health. The CDR3 spells CASSPGLAGGPETQYF. The CDR3 nucleotides read TGCGCCAGCAGCCCCGGACTAGCGGGGGGGCCGGAGACCCAGTACTTC.